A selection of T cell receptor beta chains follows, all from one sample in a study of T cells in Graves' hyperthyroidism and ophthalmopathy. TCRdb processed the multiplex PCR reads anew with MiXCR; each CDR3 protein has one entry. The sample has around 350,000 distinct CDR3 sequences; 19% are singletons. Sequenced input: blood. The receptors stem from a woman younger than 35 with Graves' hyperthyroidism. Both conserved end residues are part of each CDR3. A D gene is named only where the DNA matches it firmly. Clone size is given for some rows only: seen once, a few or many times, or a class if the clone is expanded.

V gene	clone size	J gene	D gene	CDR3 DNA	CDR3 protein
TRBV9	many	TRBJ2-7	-	TGTGCCAGCAGCGTAGGACAGCTCTCCTACGAGCAGTACTTC	CASSVGQLSYEQYF
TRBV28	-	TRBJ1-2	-	TGTGCCAGCACCACATTCCGACGGCGCGGCTACGGCTACACCTTC	CASTTFRRRGYGYTF
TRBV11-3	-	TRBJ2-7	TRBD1	TGTGCCAGCAGCTCATCCCTGGACAGGGCGGACGAGCAGTACTTC	CASSSSLDRADEQYF
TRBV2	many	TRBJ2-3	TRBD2	TGTGCCAGCAGTGAAATCGGGAGGGGCACAGATACGCAGTATTTT	CASSEIGRGTDTQYF
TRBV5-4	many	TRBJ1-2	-	TGTGCCAGCAGCTTTAGCGTGGAATACTATGGCTACACCTTC	CASSFSVEYYGYTF
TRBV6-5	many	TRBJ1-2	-	TGTGCCAGCAGAGACTCGGGGGCCTATGGCTACACCTTC	CASRDSGAYGYTF
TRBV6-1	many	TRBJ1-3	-	TGTGCCAGCAGTGAAGACAGTGGAAACACCATATATTTT	CASSEDSGNTIYF
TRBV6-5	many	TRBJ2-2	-	TGTGCCAGCAGTTCCCGAACAGGGATCGCGAACACCGGGGAGCTGTTTTTT	CASSSRTGIANTGELFF
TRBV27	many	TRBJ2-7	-	TGTGCCAGCAGTTTGTGGGGGCCCCAATACGAGCAGTACTTC	CASSLWGPQYEQYF
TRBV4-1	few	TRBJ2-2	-	TGCGCCAGCAGCCAAGATCTCCCCACCGGGGGCGGGGAGCTGTTTTTT	CASSQDLPTGGGELFF
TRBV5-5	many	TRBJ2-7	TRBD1	TGTGCCAGCAGCGTAGGGGGACAGTACGAGCAGTACTTC	CASSVGGQYEQYF
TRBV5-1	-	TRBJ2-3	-	TGCGCCAGCAGCCCCCGTCGGGGCACAGATACGCAGTATTTT	CASSPRRGTDTQYF
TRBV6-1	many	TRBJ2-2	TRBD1	TGTGCCACTGGACAGGGTGACACCGGGGAGCTGTTTTTT	CATGQGDTGELFF
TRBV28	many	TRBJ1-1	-	TGTGCCAGCAGTTTATCAGGAGGGGACACTGAAGCTTTCTTT	CASSLSGGDTEAFF
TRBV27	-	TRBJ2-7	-	TGTGCCAGCAGTTTATGGTCCGGGGGTCGGTACGAGCAGTACTTC	CASSLWSGGRYEQYF
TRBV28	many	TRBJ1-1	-	TGTGCCAGCAGTCAAGGGACAAACAACGAGGCTTTCTTT	CASSQGTNNEAFF
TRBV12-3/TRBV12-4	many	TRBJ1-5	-	TGTGCCAGCAGTTTTGGGGGGGGCCTTCAGCCCCAGCATTTT	CASSFGGGLQPQHF
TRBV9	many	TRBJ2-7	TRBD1	TGTGCCAGCAGCCGGGGACAGACCTACGAGCAGTACTTC	CASSRGQTYEQYF
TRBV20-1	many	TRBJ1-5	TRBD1	TGCAGTGCTCGGACAGGTTCTAGCAATCAGCCCCAGCATTTT	CSARTGSSNQPQHF
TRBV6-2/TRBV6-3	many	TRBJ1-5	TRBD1	TGTGCCAGCAGTTACTCTACAGGGGGTGGCAATCAGCCCCAGCATTTT	CASSYSTGGGNQPQHF